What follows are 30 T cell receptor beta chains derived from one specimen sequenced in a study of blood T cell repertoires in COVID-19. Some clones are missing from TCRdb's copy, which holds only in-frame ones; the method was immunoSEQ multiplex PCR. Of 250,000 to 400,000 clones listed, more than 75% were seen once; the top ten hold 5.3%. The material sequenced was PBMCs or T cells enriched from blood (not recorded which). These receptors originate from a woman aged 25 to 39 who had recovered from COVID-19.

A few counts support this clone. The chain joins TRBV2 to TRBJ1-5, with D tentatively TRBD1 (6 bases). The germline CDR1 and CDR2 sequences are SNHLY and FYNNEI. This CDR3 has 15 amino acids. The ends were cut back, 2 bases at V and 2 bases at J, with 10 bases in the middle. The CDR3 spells CASSERTDGNQPQHF. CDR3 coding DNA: TGTGCCAGCAGTGAAAGGACAGACGGCAATCAGCCCCAGCATTTT.

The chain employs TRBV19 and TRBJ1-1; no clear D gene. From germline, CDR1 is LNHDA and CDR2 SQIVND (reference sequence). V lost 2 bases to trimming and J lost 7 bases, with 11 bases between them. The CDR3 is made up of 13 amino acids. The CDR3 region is CASSISLRGEAFF. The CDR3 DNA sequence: TGTGCCAGTAGTATATCCCTCCGGGGTGAAGCTTTCTTT.

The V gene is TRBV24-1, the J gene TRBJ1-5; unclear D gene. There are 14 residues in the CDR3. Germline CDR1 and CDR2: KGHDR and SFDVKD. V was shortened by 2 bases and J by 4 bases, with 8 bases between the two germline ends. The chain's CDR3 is CATSDSSRNQPQHF. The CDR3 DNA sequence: TGTGCCACCAGTGATTCTTCCAGAAATCAGCCCCAGCATTTT.

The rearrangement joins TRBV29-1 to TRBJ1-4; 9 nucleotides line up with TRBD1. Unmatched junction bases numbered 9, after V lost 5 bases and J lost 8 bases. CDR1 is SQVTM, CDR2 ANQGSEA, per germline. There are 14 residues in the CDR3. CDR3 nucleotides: TGCAGCGTTACCTTGACAGGGGGAAAAGAAAAACTGTTTTTT. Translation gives CSVTLTGGKEKLFF.

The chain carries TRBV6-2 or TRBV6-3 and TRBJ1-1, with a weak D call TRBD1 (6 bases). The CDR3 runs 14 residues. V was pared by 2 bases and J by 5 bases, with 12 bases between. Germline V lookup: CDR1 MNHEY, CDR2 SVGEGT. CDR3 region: CASSYLQGKTEAFF. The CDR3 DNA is TGTGCCAGCAGTTACCTACAGGGTAAAACTGAAGCTTTCTTT.

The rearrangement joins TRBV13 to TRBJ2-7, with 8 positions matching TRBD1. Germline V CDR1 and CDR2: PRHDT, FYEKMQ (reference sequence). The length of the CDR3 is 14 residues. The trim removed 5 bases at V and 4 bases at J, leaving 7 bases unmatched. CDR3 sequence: CASSPGQGGYEQYF. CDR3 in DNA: TGTGCCAGCAGCCCAGGACAGGGAGGTTACGAGCAGTACTTC. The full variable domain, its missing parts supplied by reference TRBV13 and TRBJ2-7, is AAGVIQSPRHLIKEKRETATLKCYPIPRHDTVYWYQQGPGQDPQFLISFYEKMQSDKGSIPDRFSAQQFSDYHSELNMSSLELGDSALYFCASSPGQGGYEQYFGPGTRLTVT.

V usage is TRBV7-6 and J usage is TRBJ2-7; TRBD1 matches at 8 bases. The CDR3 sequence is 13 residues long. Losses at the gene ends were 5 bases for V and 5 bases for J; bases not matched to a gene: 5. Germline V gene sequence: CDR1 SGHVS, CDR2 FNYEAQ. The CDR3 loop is CASSIQGANEQYF. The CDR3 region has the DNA TGTGCCAGCAGCATTCAGGGGGCCAACGAGCAGTACTTC.

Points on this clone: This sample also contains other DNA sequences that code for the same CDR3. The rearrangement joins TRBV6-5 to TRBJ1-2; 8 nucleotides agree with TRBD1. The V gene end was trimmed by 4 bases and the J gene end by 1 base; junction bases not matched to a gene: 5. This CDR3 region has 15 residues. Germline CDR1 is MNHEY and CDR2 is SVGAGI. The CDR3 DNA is TGTGCCAGCAGTTCTGGACAGGGCGTTAACTATGGCTACACCTTC. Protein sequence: CASSSGQGVNYGYTF.

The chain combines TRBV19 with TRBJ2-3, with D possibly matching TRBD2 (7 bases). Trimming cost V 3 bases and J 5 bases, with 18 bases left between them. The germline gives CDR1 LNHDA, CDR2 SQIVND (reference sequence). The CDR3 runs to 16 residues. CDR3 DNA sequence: TGTGCCAGTAGTATCCCTGACGGGGGGCCTAAAGATACGCAGTATTTT. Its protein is CASSIPDGGPKDTQYF.

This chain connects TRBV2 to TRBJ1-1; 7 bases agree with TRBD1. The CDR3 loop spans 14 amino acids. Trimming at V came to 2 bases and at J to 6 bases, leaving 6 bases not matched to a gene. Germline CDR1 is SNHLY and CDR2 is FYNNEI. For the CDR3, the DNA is TGTGCCAGCAGTGAACGACAGGGAAATGCTGAAGCTTTCTTT. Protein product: CASSERQGNAEAFF.

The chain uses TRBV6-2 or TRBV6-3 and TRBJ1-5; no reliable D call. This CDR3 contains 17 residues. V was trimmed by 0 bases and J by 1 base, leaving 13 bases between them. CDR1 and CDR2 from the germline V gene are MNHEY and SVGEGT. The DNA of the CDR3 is TGTGCCAGCAGTTACTCAGGTCAGGATGCGAGCAATCAGCCCCAGCATTTT. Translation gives CASSYSGQDASNQPQHF.

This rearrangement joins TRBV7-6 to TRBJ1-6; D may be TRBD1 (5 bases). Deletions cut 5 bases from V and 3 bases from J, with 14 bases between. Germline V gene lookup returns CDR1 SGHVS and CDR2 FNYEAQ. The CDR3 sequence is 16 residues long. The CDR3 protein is CASSPRTQGYNSPLHF. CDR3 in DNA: TGTGCCAGCAGCCCAAGGACACAAGGCTATAATTCACCCCTCCACTTT.

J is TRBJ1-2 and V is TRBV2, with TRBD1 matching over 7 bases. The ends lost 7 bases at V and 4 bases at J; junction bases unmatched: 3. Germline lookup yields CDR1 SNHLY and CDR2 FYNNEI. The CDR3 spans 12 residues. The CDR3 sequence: CASNRQGYGYTF. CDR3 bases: TGTGCCAGCAATAGACAGGGCTATGGCTACACCTTC.

CDR3 sequence (DNA): TGTGCCAGCAGCTTAGGGGCGGGCAACTATGGCTACACCTTC. It specifies CASSLGAGNYGYTF. V usage is TRBV7-2 and J usage is TRBJ1-2; D not certain. V lost 1 base and J 2 bases, leaving 8 bases between the germline ends. This CDR3 has 14 residues. The V gene's germline CDR1 is SGHTA and CDR2 FQGNSA.

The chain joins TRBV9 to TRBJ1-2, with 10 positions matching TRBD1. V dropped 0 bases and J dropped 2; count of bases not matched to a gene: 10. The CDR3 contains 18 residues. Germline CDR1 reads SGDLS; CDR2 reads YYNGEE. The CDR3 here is CASSVGRDRGTLNYGYTF. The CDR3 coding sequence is TGTGCCAGCAGCGTAGGCCGGGACAGGGGTACCCTAAACTATGGCTACACCTTC.

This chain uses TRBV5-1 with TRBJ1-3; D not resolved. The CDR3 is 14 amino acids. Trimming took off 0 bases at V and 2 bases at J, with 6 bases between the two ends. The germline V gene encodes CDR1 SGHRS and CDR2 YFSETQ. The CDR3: CASSLVGAGNTIYF. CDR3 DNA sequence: TGCGCCAGCAGCTTGGTGGGAGCTGGAAACACCATATATTTT.

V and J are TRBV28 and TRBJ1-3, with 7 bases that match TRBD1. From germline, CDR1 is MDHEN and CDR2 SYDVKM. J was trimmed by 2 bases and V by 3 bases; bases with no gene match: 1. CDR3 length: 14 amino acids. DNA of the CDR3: TGTGCCAGCAGTTTCCAGGGGGCTGGAAACACCATATATTTT. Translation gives CASSFQGAGNTIYF. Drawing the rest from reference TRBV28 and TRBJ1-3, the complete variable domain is DVKVTQSSRYLVKRTGEKVFLECVQDMDHENMFWYRQDPGLGLRLIYFSYDVKMKEKGDIPEGYSVSREKKERFSLILESASTNQTSMYLCASSFQGAGNTIYFGEGSWLTVV.

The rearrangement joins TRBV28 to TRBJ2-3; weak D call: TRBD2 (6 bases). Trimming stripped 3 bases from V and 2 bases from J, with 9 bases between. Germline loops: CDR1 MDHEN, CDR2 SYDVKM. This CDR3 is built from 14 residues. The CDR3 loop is CASSLGGNTDTQYF. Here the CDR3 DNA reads TGTGCCAGCAGTTTGGGGGGAAACACAGATACGCAGTATTTT.

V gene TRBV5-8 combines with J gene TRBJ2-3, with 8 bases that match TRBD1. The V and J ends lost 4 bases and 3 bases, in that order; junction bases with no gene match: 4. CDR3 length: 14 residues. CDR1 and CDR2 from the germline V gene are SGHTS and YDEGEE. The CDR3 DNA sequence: TGTGCCAGCAGCGAAGGGACAGGTACAGATACGCAGTATTTT. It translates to CASSEGTGTDTQYF.

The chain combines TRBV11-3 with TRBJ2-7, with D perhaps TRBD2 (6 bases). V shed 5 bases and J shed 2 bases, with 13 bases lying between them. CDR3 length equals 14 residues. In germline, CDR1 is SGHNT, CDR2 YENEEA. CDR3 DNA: TGTGCCAGCAGCCCCCGGGACTCCCCCTACGAGCAGTACTTC. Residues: CASSPRDSPYEQYF.

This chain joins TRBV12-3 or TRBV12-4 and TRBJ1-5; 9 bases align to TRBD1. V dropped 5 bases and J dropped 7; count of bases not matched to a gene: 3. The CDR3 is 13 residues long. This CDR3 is CASSRQGEQPQHF. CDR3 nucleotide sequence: TGTGCCAGCAGTCGACAGGGGGAACAGCCCCAGCATTTT.

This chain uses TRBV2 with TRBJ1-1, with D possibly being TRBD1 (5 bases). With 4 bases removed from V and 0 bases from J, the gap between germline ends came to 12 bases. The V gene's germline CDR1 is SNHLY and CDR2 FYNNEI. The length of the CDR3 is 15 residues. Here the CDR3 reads CASSVLSQVNTEAFF. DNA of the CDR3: TGTGCCAGCAGTGTACTCTCACAGGTGAACACTGAAGCTTTCTTT.

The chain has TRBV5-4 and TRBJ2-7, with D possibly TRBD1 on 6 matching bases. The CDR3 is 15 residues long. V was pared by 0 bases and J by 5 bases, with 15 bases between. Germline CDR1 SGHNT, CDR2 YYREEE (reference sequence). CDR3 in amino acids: CASSLAGQGKNEQYF. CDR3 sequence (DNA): TGTGCCAGCAGCTTGGCTGGGCAGGGGAAGAACGAGCAGTACTTC.

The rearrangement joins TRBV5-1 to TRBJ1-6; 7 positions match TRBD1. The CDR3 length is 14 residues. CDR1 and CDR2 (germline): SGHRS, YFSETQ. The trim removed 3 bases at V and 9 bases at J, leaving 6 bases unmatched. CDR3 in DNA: TGCGCCAGCAGCTCCGGACAGGAGGGTTCACCCCTCCACTTT. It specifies CASSSGQEGSPLHF.

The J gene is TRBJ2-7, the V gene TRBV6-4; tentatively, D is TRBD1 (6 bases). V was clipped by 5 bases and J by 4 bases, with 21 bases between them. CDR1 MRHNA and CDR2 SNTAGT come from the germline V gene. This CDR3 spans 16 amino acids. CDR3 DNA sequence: TGTGCCAGCAGTTCTGGACAGTCCGTTTTGCTTTACGAGCAGTACTTC. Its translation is CASSSGQSVLLYEQYF.

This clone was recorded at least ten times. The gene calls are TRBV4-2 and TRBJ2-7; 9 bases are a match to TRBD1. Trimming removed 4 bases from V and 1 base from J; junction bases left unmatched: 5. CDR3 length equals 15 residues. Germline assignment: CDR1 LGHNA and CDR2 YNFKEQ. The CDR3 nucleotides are TGTGCCAGCAGCCTCCGACAGGGGGAGTCCTACGAGCAGTACTTC. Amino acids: CASSLRQGESYEQYF.

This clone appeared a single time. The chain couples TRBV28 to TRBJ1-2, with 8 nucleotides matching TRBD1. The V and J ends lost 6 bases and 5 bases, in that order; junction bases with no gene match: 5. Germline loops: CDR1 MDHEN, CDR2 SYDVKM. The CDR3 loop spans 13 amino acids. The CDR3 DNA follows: TGTGCCAGCAGGACGGACAGGGTATATGGCTACACCTTC. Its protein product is CASRTDRVYGYTF.

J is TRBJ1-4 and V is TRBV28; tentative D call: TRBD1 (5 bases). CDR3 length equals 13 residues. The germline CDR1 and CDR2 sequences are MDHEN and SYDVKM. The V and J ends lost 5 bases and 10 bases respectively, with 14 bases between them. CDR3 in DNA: TGTGCCAGCAGTACCCGGCTCACAGGAAAACTGTTTTTT. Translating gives CASSTRLTGKLFF. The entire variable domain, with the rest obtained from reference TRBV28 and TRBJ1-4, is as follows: DVKVTQSSRYLVKRTGEKVFLECVQDMDHENMFWYRQDPGLGLRLIYFSYDVKMKEKGDIPEGYSVSREKKERFSLILESASTNQTSMYLCASSTRLTGKLFFGSGTQLSVL.

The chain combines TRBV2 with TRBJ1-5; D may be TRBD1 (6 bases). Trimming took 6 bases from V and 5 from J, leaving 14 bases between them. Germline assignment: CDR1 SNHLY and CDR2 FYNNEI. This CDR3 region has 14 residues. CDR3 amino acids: CASSRDKSYQPQHF. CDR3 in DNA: TGTGCCAGCAGCCGGGACAAGAGCTATCAGCCCCAGCATTTT.

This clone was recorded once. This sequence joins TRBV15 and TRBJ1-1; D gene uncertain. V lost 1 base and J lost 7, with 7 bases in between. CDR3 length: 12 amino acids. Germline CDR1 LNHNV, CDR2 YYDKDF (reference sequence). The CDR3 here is CATSRVLGEAFF. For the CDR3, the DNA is TGTGCCACCAGCAGAGTTCTCGGTGAAGCTTTCTTT.